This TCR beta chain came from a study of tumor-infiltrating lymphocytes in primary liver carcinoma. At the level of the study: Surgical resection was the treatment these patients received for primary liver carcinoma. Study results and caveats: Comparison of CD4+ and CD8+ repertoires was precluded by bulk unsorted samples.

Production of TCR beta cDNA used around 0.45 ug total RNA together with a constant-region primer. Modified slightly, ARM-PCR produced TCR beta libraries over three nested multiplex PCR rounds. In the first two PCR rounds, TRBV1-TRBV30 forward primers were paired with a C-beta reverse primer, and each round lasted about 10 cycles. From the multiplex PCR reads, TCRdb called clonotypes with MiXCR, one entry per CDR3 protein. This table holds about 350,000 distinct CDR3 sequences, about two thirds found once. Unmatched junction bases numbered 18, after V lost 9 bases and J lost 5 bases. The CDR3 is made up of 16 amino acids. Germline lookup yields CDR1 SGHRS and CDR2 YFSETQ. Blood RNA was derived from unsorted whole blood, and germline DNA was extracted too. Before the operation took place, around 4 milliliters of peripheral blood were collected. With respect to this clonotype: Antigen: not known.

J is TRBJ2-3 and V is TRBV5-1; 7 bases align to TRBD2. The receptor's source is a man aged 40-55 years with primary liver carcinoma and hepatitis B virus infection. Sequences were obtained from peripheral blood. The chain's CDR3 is CANISPLAGVGDTQYF. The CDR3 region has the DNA TGCGCCAACATCTCACCCCTCGCGGGAGTGGGAGATACGCAGTATTTT.